The 21 T cell receptor beta chains in this list originate from one sample, sequenced in a study of T-cell memory formation after mild COVID-19. A single record per CDR3 protein comes from TCRdb applying MiXCR to the 5' RACE reads. The repertoire has fewer than 350,000 distinct CDR3 sequences, approximately 16% of them found once; the top ten carry approximately 20%. Sequencing was done on a sample of PBMCs or a T cell subset sorted from them (not recorded which). These receptors all come from a man younger than 35 who had mild COVID-19 (a few samples of this study predate the infection). Cell type and time point are not known.

The CDR3 loop is CASSLVGTQKVETQYF. The DNA of the CDR3 is TGTGCCAGCAGCTTAGTTGGGACGCAAAAAGTAGAGACCCAGTACTTC. The rearrangement uses TRBV7-2 and TRBJ2-5; the D call may be TRBD1 or TRBD2 (5 bases each). In germline, CDR1 is SGHTA, CDR2 FQGNSA. With 1 base removed from V and 4 bases from J, the gap between germline ends came to 16 bases. The CDR3 contains 16 residues. The variable domain in full, with the rest retrieved from reference TRBV7-2 and TRBJ2-5, is GAGVSQSPSNKVTEKGKDVELRCDPISGHTALYWYRQSLGQGLEFLIYFQGNSAPDKSGLPSDRFSAERTGGSVSTLTIQRTQQEDSAVYLCASSLVGTQKVETQYFGPGTRLLVL.

The chain recombines TRBV10-3 with TRBJ1-3; no clear D. The CDR3 spans 14 residues. V was shortened by 5 bases and J by 4 bases, with 12 bases between the two germline ends. Germline-derived CDR1 and CDR2 are ENHRY and SYGVKD. The CDR3 DNA follows: TGTGCCATCAGTTCTCGGGGTGTGGGAAACACCATATATTTT. Translating it yields CAISSRGVGNTIYF.

This clonotype was counted a few times. CDR3 amino acids: CASGTQGGTEAFF. Here the CDR3 DNA reads TGTGCCAGCGGTACACAGGGGGGCACTGAAGCTTTCTTT. The gene calls are TRBV11-2 and TRBJ1-1; 8 bases agree with TRBD1. The CDR3 loop spans 13 amino acids. Trimming at V came to 8 bases and at J to 4 bases, leaving 6 bases not matched to a gene. CDR1 and CDR2 from the germline V gene are SGHAT and FQNNGV.

At least ten counts were recorded for this clonotype. V is TRBV29-1 and J is TRBJ2-3; TRBD1 matches at 7 bases. The CDR3 is 13 residues long. The ends lost 3 bases at V and 2 bases at J; junction bases unmatched: 2. Germline V gene lookup returns CDR1 SQVTM and CDR2 ANQGSEA. The CDR3 nucleotides read TGCAGCGTTGAGACAGGGATCACAGATACGCAGTATTTT. It translates to CSVETGITDTQYF.

V and J are TRBV12-3 or TRBV12-4 and TRBJ1-6; D remains unclear. V was cut by 3 bases and J by 4 bases, with 7 bases left in between. CDR3 length equals 14 residues. In nucleotides, the CDR3 is TGTGCCAGCAGTTTCAGCGCGTATAATTCACCCCTCCACTTT. This sequence encodes CASSFSAYNSPLHF.

The chain has TRBV4-2 and TRBJ2-1, with 8 bases lining up with TRBD1. The CDR3 is 15 amino acids. Germline V gene sequence: CDR1 LGHNA, CDR2 YNFKEQ. Trimming took 0 bases from V and 9 from J; bases not matched to a gene: 7. CDR3 coding DNA: TGTGCCAGCAGCCAAGACCGGACAGGGTCGGGTGAGCAGTTCTTC. Its protein is CASSQDRTGSGEQFF.

This chain connects TRBV4-1 to TRBJ2-3; D perhaps matches TRBD2 (6 bases). Germline lookup yields CDR1 MGHRA and CDR2 YSYEKL. The length of the CDR3 is 18 residues. The V end was cut by 0 bases, the J end by 5 bases, with 21 bases between. CDR3 residues: CASSQEPLLPLAVDTQYF. The CDR3 DNA follows: TGCGCCAGCAGCCAAGAACCGCTGCTACCACTAGCTGTAGATACGCAGTATTTT.

The sample holds a few counts of this clonotype. V usage is TRBV4-2 and J usage is TRBJ1-4; D gene uncertain. There are 16 residues in the CDR3. Germline lookup yields CDR1 LGHNA and CDR2 YNFKEQ. V lost 0 bases and J 5 bases, leaving 13 bases between the germline ends. DNA for the CDR3: TGTGCCAGCAGCCAAGACGGTAGAGGAATAAATGAAAAACTGTTTTTT. This gives the protein CASSQDGRGINEKLFF.

J is TRBJ2-7 and V is TRBV28; 9 nucleotides line up with TRBD1. The CDR3 has 13 amino acids. With 8 bases clipped from V and 2 bases from J, the junction kept 4 bases outside the gene matches. Germline assignment: CDR1 MDHEN and CDR2 SYDVKM. For the CDR3, the DNA is TGTGCCAGCGGGACAGGGTTAACCTACGAGCAGTACGTC. Translated: CASGTGLTYEQYV.

This clonotype was seen more than once but under ten times. V is TRBV19 and J is TRBJ1-2; D is unresolved. In germline, CDR1 is LNHDA, CDR2 SQIVND (reference sequence). V was shortened by 3 bases and J by 8 bases, with 10 bases between the two germline ends. CDR3 length: 12 amino acids. CDR3 in amino acids: CASSISFGGYTF. The CDR3 DNA reads as TGTGCCAGTAGTATCAGCTTTGGAGGCTACACCTTC.

The table lists this clonotype with a few counts. DNA of the CDR3: TGTGCCAGCAAGACAGGGGCGGACCAAGAGACCCAGTACTTC. Its translation is CASKTGADQETQYF. The chain joins TRBV21-1 to TRBJ2-5; TRBD1 is the table's D call, not checked against the DNA. TRBV21-1 is an annotated pseudogene. The CDR3 sequence is 14 residues long.

This clonotype was counted between two and nine times. This chain joins TRBV4-3 and TRBJ1-2; D gene uncertain. Germline values: CDR1 LGHNA, CDR2 YSLEER. The CDR3 runs 11 residues. V was shortened by 1 base and J by 8 bases, with 5 bases between the two germline ends. CDR3 coding DNA: TGCGCCAGCAGCCAAGGGGCAGGCTACACCTTC. It specifies CASSQGAGYTF.

CDR3 nucleotides: TGCGCCAGCAGCCCCCCTCGGGACGAGCAGTTCTTC. This gives the protein CASSPPRDEQFF. The chain uses TRBV5-1 and TRBJ2-1; D could derive from TRBD1 or TRBD2 (5 bases each). Germline V gene sequence: CDR1 SGHRS, CDR2 YFSETQ. This CDR3 is built from 12 residues. Trimming left V 4 bases short and J 10 bases short, with 12 bases between.

This clonotype has at least ten counts. In DNA form, the CDR3 reads TGTGCCAGCAGCTTTTTAGCGGGGGGGGACACAGATACGCAGTATTTT. Amino acids: CASSFLAGGDTDTQYF. This chain uses TRBV7-2 with TRBJ2-3; 11 nucleotides match TRBD2. This CDR3 has 16 residues. V lost 3 bases and J lost 2; bases outside the gene matches: 4. The germline V gene encodes CDR1 SGHTA and CDR2 FQGNSA.

This clonotype was seen many times. The gene calls are TRBV20-1 and TRBJ2-3; D tentatively fits TRBD1 or TRBD2 (6 bases each). From germline, CDR1 is DFQATT and CDR2 SNEGSKA (reference sequence). V dropped 5 bases and J dropped 0 bases, with 9 bases sitting between them. The CDR3 is 13 amino acids. CDR3 protein: CSAGGGSTDTQYF. DNA of the CDR3: TGCAGTGCTGGAGGGGGGAGCACAGATACGCAGTATTTT.

The chain combines TRBV12-3 or TRBV12-4 with TRBJ2-2; 10 bases are shared with TRBD1. V was clipped by 6 bases and J by 4 bases; unmatched bases: 5. The CDR3 has 15 amino acids. In nucleotides, the CDR3 is TGTGCCAGCAGCAAGACAGGGGGCGGCACCGGGGAGCTGTTTTTT. Its protein product is CASSKTGGGTGELFF.

The chain couples TRBV5-1 to TRBJ1-2; a possible D gene is TRBD1 (5 bases). CDR3 length: 16 amino acids. The V gene's germline CDR1 is SGHRS and CDR2 YFSETQ. The V end was cut by 4 bases, the J end by 5 bases, with 21 bases between. In nucleotides, the CDR3 is TGCGCCAGCAGCCTTATCACGAGGGAGGAGGGGTATGGCTACACCTTC. Amino acids: CASSLITREEGYGYTF.

The CDR3 here is CASIPKGQPETQYF. DNA of the CDR3: TGTGCCAGCATCCCCAAAGGCCAACCGGAGACCCAGTACTTC. The J gene is TRBJ2-5, the V gene TRBV6-2 or TRBV6-3, with D unresolved. This CDR3 region has 14 residues. Germline CDR1 MNHEY, CDR2 SVGEGT. The V and J ends lost 7 bases and 5 bases respectively, with 17 bases between them.

This clonotype has a handful of counts. The chain is built from TRBV7-9 and TRBJ1-5; D unclear. V shed 4 bases and J shed 4 bases, with 14 bases lying between them. Germline lookup yields CDR1 SEHNR and CDR2 FQNEAQ (reference sequence). This CDR3 has 15 amino acids. DNA for the CDR3: TGTGCCAGCAGCTCGGGCCCTGGAGGTAATCAGCCCCAGCATTTT. Translating it yields CASSSGPGGNQPQHF.

This clonotype was counted many times. This chain's CDR3 is CASRTPPGARQFF. CDR3 nucleotide sequence: TGCGCCAGCAGGACCCCACCCGGGGCACGGCAGTTCTTC. The V and J genes are TRBV5-1 and TRBJ2-1, with D perhaps matching TRBD1 or TRBD2 (5 bases each). The CDR3 is made up of 13 amino acids. Germline-derived CDR1 and CDR2 are SGHRS and YFSETQ. Trimming pared 5 bases from V and 12 bases from J, leaving 18 bases between. Filled out from reference TRBV5-1 and TRBJ2-1, the complete variable domain reads KAGVTQTPRYLIKTRGQQVTLSCSPISGHRSVSWYQQTPGQGLQFLFEYFSETQRNKGNFPGRFSGRQFSNSRSEMNVSTLELGDSALYLCASRTPPGARQFFGPGTRLTVL.

V usage is TRBV9 and J usage is TRBJ2-7; D is possibly TRBD1 (6 bases). This CDR3 comprises 13 residues. Trimming shortened V by 3 bases and J by 4 bases, and 11 bases separated the two germline ends. Germline V CDR1 and CDR2: SGDLS, YYNGEE. Here the CDR3 DNA reads TGTGCCAGCAGCGAAACAGGGATGTACGAGCAGTACTTC. This gives the protein CASSETGMYEQYF.